Given below is one T cell receptor beta chain in context. Its antigen is unknown. This entry comes from a study of Ad26.COV2.S vaccination and SARS-CoV-2 variants. Study context: A COV1001 Ad26.COV2.S trial-arm participant provided the sample.

Overall study findings and caveats: Placebo recipients had lower spike-specific TCR breadth than vaccine recipients. Recipients of vaccine and of placebo showed similar breadth of their non-spike TCR repertoires.

Germline values: CDR1 SEHNR, CDR2 FQNEAQ (reference sequence). V was pared by 5 bases and J by 7 bases, with 10 bases of the junction left unmatched. The CDR3 loop spans 15 amino acids. Profiled with immunoSEQ multiplex PCR; TCRdb holds only in-frame clones, not every one. The sample carries about 680,000 clones, roughly 90% recorded once. The treatment was: around 19 received Ad26.COV2.S at low or high dose, single or two shots; roughly five received placebo; per-sample allocation not given. Sampling took place 63 days after the first vaccine or placebo injection. Boston hosted the donor, who was an adult aged 18-55 years.

The sequencing used peripheral blood, collected in a trial of Ad26.COV2.S vaccine versus placebo. The J gene is TRBJ2-7, the V gene TRBV7-9, with 11 positions matching TRBD1. The sequence derives from a person between 18 and 65 years old who received the Ad26.COV2.S COVID-19 vaccine or a placebo. The CDR3 region is CASSQRDRGEREQYF. The DNA of the CDR3 is TGTGCCAGCAGCCAACGGGACAGGGGGGAGAGAGAGCAGTACTTC.